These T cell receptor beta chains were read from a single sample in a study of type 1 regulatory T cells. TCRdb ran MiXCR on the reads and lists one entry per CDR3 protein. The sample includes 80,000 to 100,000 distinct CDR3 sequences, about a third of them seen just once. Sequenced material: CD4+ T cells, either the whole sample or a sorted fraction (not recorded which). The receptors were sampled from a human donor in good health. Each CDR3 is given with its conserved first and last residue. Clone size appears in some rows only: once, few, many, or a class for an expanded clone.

CDR3: CASSPFSASGTYEQYF
size: NA
J: TRBJ2-7
V: TRBV18

CDR3: CASSQDGQPSFYNEQFF
size: NA
J: TRBJ2-1
V: TRBV3-1

CDR3: CASSPTGAWETEAFF
size: few
J: TRBJ1-1
V: TRBV5-1

CDR3: CASSQERGARETQYF
size: few
J: TRBJ2-5
V: TRBV4-3

CDR3: CAWSATWGDRGNSPLHF
size: NA
J: TRBJ1-6
V: TRBV30

CDR3: CASSRTGLAETQYF
size: few
J: TRBJ2-5
V: TRBV5-5

CDR3: CASRRESYEQYF
size: NA
J: TRBJ2-7
V: TRBV12-3/TRBV12-4

CDR3: CASSDGPYEQYF
size: NA
J: TRBJ2-7
V: TRBV6-1

CDR3: CASISSLAPRGGDIQYF
size: once
J: TRBJ2-4
V: TRBV28

CDR3: CASSFYARQAYEQYF
size: NA
J: TRBJ2-7
V: TRBV5-6

CDR3: CASRKRGTGVSEQYF
size: NA
J: TRBJ2-7
V: TRBV12-3/TRBV12-4

CDR3: CASSFRQAGNTIYF
size: few
J: TRBJ1-3
V: TRBV28

CDR3: CASSIGQGRAEAFF
size: many
J: TRBJ1-1
V: TRBV5-4

CDR3: CSARDPSRSNTGELFF
size: NA
J: TRBJ2-2
V: TRBV20-1

CDR3: CASSLEYRDYEQYF
size: NA
J: TRBJ2-7
V: TRBV11-2

CDR3: CASRARGSKGLFTGELFF
size: NA
J: TRBJ2-2
V: TRBV2

CDR3: CASYGDRAYEQYF
size: NA
J: TRBJ2-7
V: TRBV6-6